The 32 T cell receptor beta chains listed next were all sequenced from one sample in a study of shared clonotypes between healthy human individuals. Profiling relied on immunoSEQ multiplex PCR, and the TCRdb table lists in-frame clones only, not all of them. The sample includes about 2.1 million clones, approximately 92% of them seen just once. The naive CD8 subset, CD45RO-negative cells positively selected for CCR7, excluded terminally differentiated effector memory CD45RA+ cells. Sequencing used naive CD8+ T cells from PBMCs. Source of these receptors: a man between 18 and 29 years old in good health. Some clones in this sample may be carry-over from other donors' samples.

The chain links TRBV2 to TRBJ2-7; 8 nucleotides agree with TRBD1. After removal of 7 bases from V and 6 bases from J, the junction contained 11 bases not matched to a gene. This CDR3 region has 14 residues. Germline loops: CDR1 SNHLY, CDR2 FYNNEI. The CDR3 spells CASIEGTGAFEQYF. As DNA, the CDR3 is TGTGCCAGCATTGAGGGGACAGGAGCCTTCGAGCAGTACTTC.

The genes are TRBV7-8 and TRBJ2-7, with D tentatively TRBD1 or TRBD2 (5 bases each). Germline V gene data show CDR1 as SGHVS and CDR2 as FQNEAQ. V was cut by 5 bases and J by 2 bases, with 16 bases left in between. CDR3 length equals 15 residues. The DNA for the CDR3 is TGTGCCAGCAGCCTAAACCGGGACGGGGCCTACGAGCAGTACTTC. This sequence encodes CASSLNRDGAYEQYF.

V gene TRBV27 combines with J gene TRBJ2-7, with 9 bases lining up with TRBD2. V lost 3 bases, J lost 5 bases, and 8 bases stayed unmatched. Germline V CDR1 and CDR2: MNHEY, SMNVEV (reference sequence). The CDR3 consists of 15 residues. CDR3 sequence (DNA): TGTGCCAGCAGTTTCGCCGGGACTAGCATCAACGAGCAGTACTTC. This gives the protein CASSFAGTSINEQYF.

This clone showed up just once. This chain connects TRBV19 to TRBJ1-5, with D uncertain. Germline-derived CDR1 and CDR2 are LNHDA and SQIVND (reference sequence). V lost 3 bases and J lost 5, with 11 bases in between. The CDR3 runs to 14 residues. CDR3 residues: CASSIGWADQPQHF. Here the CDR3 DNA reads TGTGCCAGTAGTATTGGCTGGGCGGATCAGCCCCAGCATTTT.

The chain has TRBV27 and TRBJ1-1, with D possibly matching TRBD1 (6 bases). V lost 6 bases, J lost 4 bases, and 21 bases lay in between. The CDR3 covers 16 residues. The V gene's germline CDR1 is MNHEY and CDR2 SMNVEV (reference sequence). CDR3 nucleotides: TGTGCCAGCAGCTATACCGTGGGGGGCGTCGGCACTGAAGCTTTCTTT. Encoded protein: CASSYTVGGVGTEAFF.

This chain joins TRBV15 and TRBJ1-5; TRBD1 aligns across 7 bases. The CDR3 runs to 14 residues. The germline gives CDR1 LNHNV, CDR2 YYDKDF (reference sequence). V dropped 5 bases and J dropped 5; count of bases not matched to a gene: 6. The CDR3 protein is CATSGDSIDQPQHF. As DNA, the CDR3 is TGTGCCACCAGCGGGGACAGTATCGATCAGCCCCAGCATTTT. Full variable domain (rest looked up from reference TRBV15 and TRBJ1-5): DAMVIQNPRYQVTQFGKPVTLSCSQTLNHNVMYWYQQKSSQAPKLLFHYYDKDFNNEADTPDNFQSRRPNTSFCFLDIRSPGLGDTAMYLCATSGDSIDQPQHFGDGTRLSIL.

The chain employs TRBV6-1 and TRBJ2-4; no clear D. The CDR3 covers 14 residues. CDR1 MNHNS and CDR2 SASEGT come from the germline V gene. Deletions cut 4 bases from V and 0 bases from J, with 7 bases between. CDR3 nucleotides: TGTGCCAGCAGTGGACGGATAGCCAAAAACATTCAGTACTTC. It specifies CASSGRIAKNIQYF.

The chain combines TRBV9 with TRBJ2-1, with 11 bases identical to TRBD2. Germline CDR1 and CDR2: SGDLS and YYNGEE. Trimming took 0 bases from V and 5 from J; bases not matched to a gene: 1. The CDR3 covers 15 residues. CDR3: CASSVALAGDNEQFF. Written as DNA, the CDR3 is TGTGCCAGCAGCGTAGCACTAGCGGGAGACAATGAGCAGTTCTTC.

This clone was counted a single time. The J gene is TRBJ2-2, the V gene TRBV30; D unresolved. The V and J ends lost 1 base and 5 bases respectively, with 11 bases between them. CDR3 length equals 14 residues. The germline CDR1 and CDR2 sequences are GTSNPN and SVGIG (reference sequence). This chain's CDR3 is CAWSGTLGTGELFF. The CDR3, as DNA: TGTGCCTGGAGTGGGACCCTAGGGACCGGGGAGCTGTTTTTT.

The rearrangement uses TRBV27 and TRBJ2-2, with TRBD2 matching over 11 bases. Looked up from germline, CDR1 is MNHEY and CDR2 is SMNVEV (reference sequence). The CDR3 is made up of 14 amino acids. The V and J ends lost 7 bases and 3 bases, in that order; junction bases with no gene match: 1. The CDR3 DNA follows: TGTGCCAGCACGGGACTAGCGGACACCGGGGAGCTGTTTTTT. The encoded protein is CASTGLADTGELFF.

CDR3 residues: CASSQDRAGQRYTF. CDR3 sequence (DNA): TGCGCCAGCAGCCAAGATCGGGCGGGACAGCGCTACACCTTC. This chain joins TRBV4-1 and TRBJ1-2; 7 bases are shared with TRBD1. Germline values: CDR1 MGHRA, CDR2 YSYEKL. This CDR3 has 14 amino acids. Trimming cost V 0 bases and J 9 bases; bases outside gene matches: 7.

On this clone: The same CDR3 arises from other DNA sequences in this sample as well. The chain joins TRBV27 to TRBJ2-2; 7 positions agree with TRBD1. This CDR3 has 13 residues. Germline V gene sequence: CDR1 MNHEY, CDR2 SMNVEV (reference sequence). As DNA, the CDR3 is TGTGCAAGCCGGGACAGGAACACCGGGGAGCTGTTTTTT. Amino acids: CASRDRNTGELFF.

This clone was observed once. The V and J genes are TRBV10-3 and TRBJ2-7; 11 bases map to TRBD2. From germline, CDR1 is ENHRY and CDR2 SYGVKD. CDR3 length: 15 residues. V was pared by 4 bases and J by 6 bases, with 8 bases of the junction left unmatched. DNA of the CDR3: TGTGCCATCAGTGTGGAGCTAGCGGGAGGAGCCGAGCAGTACTTC. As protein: CAISVELAGGAEQYF.

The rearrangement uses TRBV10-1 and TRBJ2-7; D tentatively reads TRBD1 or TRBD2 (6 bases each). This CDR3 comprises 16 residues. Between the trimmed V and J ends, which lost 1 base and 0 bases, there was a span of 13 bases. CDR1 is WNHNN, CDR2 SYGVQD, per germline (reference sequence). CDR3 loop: CASSEWRGGSSYEQYF. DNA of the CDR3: TGCGCCAGCAGTGAGTGGCGAGGGGGGAGCTCCTACGAGCAGTACTTC.

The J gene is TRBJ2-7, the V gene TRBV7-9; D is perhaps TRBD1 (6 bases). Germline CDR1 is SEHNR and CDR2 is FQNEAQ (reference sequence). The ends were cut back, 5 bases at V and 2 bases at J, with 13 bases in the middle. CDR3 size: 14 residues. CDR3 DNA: TGTGCCAGCAGCGGTCGGGACACCCCCTACGAGCAGTACTTC. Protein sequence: CASSGRDTPYEQYF.

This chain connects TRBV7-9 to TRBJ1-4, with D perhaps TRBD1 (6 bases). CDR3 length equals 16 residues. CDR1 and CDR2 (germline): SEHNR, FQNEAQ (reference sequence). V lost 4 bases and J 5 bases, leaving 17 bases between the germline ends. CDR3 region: CASSSRQEFSNEKLFF. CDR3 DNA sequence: TGTGCCAGCAGCTCACGACAGGAGTTTTCCAATGAAAAACTGTTTTTT.

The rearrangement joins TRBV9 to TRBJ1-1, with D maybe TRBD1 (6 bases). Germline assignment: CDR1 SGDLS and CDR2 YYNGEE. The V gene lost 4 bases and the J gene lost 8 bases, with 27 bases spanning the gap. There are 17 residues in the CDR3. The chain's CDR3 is CASSPLQGGIGDLEAFF. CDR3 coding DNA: TGTGCCAGCAGCCCCCTCCAAGGGGGAATTGGGGACTTGGAAGCTTTCTTT. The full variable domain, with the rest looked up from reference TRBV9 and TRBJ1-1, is DSGVTQTPKHLITATGQRVTLRCSPRSGDLSVYWYQQSLDQGLQFLIQYYNGEERAKGNILERFSAQQFPDLHSELNLSSLELGDSALYFCASSPLQGGIGDLEAFFGQGTRLTVV.

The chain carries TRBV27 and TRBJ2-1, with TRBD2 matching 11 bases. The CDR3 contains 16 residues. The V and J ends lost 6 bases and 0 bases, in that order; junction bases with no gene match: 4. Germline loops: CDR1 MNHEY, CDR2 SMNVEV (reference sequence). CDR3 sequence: CASRGLADSSYNEQFF. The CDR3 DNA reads TGTGCCAGCAGGGGACTAGCGGATAGCTCCTACAATGAGCAGTTCTTC.

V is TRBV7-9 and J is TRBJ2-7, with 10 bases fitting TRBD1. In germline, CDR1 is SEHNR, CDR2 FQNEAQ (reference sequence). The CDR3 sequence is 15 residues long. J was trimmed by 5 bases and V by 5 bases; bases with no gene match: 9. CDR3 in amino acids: CASSVTGGARHEQYF. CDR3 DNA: TGTGCCAGCAGCGTGACAGGGGGCGCAAGGCACGAGCAGTACTTC.

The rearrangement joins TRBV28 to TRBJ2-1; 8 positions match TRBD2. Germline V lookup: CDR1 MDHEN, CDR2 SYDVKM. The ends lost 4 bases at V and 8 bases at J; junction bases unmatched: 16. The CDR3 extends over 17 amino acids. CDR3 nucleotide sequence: TGTGCCAGCAGTTACCACCTCGGACTAGCCCCTTCGCATGAGCAGTTCTTC. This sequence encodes CASSYHLGLAPSHEQFF.

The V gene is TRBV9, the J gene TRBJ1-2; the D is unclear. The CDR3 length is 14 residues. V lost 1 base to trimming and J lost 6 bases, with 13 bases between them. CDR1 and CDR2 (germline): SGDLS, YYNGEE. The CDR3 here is CASSVNSQWDGYTF. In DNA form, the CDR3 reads TGTGCCAGCAGCGTAAACTCACAATGGGATGGCTACACCTTC.

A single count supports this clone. CDR3 bases: TGTGCCAGCAGCCCACAGGGGAACACTGAAGCTTTCTTT. Its protein is CASSPQGNTEAFF. The rearrangement links TRBV11-2 to TRBJ1-1; D may be TRBD1 (6 bases). Germline V gives CDR1 SGHAT, CDR2 FQNNGV. CDR3 size: 13 residues. V shed 5 bases and J shed 1 base, with 8 bases lying between them.

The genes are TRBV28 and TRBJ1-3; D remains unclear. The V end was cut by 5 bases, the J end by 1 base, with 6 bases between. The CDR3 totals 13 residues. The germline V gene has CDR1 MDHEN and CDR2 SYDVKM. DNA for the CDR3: TGTGCCAGCAGTATCAGATCTGGAAACACCATATATTTT. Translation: CASSIRSGNTIYF.

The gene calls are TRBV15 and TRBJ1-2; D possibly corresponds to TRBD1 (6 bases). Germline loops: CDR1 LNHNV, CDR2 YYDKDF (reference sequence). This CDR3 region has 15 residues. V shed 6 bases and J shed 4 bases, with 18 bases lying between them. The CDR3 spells CATSQRQDSPYGYTF. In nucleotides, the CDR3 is TGTGCCACCAGTCAGCGACAGGACAGCCCCTATGGCTACACCTTC.

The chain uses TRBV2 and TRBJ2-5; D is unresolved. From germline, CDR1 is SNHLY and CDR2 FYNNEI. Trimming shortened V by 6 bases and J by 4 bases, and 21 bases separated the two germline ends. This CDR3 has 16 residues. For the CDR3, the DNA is TGTGCCAGCAGGGTCCGCCCGGGCCTCGAGCGAGAGACCCAGTACTTC. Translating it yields CASRVRPGLERETQYF.

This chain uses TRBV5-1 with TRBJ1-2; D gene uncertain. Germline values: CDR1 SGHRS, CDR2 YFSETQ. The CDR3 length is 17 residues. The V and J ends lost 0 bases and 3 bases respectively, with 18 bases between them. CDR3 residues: CASSLAPGPRIDYGYTF. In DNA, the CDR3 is TGCGCCAGCAGCTTGGCCCCTGGTCCACGGATTGACTATGGCTACACCTTC.

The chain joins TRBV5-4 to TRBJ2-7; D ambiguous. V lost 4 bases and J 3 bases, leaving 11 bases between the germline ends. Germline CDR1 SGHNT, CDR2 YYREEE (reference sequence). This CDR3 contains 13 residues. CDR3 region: CASSRPLNYEQYF. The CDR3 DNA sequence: TGTGCCAGCAGCCGGCCGTTAAACTACGAGCAGTACTTC.

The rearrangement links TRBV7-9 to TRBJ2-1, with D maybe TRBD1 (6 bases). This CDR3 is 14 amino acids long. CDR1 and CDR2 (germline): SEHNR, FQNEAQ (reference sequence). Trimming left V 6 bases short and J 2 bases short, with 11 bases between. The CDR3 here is CASRDRDTYNEQFF. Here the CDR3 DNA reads TGTGCCAGCAGAGATCGGGACACCTACAATGAGCAGTTCTTC.

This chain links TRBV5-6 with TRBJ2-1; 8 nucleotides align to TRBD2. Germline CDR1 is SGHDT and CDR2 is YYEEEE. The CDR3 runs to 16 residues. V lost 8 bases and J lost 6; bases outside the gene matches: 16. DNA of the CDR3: TGTGCCAGTCAGACCCCCCAGCGGGAGAGGTTCAATGAGCAGTTCTTC. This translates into CASQTPQRERFNEQFF.

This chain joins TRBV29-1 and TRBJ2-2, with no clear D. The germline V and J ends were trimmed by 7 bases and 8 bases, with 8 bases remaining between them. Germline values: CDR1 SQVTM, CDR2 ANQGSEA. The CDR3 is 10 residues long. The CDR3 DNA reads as TGCAGCGCCCTTCGGGGGGAGCTGTTTTTT. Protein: CSALRGELFF.

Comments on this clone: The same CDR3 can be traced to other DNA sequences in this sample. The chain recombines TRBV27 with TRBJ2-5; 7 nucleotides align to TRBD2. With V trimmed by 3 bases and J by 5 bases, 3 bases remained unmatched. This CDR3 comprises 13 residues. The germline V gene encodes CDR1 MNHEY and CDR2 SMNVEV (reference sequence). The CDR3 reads CASSFGGEETQYF. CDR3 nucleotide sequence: TGTGCCAGCAGTTTTGGGGGGGAGGAGACCCAGTACTTC.

DNA for the CDR3: TGTGCCAGCAGCGACCTGGGCGCCAGGGAGACCCAGTACTTC. Protein sequence: CASSDLGARETQYF. The chain employs TRBV11-1 and TRBJ2-5; D call uncertain. Germline V gene data show CDR1 as SGHAT and CDR2 as FQDESV (reference sequence). The germline V and J ends were trimmed by 5 bases and 5 bases, with 15 bases remaining between them. The CDR3 is 14 amino acids.